Reported below is one T cell receptor (beta chain). This CDR3 has 16 amino acids. The junction had 7 bases not matched to a gene; V was cut back by 3 bases and J by 0 bases. Per the germline V gene, CDR1 is SGHRS and CDR2 is YFSETQ. These data are taken from a study of T cells after somatic rescue of genetic block. Data came from immunoSEQ multiplex PCR; TCRdb stores just in-frame clones and leaves some out. The sample shows approximately 71,000 clones, just under 95% of them seen only once. This chain uses TRBV5-1 with TRBJ2-3, with 7 bases matching TRBD1. The clonotype originates from a man between 40 and 49 years old. Sequenced: peripheral blood mononuclear cells (PBMCs). For the CDR3, the DNA is TGCGCCAGCAGCTCCGGGACAGCTCTTAGCACAGATACGCAGTATTTT. It yields the protein CASSSGTALSTDTQYF.